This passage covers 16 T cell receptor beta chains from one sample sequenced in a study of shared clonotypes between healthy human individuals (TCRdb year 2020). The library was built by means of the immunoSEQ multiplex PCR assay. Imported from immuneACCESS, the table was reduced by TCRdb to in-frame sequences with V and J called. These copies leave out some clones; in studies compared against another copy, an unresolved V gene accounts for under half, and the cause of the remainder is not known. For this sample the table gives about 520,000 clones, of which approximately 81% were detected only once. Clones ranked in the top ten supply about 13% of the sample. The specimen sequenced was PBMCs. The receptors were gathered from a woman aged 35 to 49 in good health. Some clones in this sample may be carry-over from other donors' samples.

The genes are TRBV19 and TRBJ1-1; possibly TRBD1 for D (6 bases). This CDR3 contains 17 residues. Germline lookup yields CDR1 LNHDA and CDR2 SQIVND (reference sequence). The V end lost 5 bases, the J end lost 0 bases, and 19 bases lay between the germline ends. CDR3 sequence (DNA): TGTGCCAGTAGTGTTCGTAGGGGGGCTCTCATGAACACTGAAGCTTTCTTT. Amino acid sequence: CASSVRRGALMNTEAFF. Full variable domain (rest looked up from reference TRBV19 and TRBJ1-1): DGGITQSPKYLFRKEGQNVTLSCEQNLNHDAMYWYRQDPGQGLRLIYYSQIVNDFQKGDIAEGYSVSREKKESFPLTVTSAQKNPTAFYLCASSVRRGALMNTEAFFGQGTRLTVV.

As DNA, the CDR3 is TGCGCCAGCAGCCAAGGCAACCGCGGGCGGGCGAACACCGGGGAGCTGTTTTTT. Translating it yields CASSQGNRGRANTGELFF. The chain links TRBV4-1 to TRBJ2-2, with a weak D call TRBD2 (5 bases). The germline V and J ends were trimmed by 1 base and 0 bases, with 15 bases remaining between them. This CDR3 is built from 18 residues. The V gene's germline CDR1 is MGHRA and CDR2 YSYEKL.

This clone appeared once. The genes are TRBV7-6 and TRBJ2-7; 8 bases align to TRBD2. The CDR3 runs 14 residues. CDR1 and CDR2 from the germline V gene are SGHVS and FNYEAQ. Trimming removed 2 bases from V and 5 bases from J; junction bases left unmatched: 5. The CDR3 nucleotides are TGTGCCAGCAGCTTAATACGGGAGGGGAACGAGCAGTACTTC. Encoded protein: CASSLIREGNEQYF.

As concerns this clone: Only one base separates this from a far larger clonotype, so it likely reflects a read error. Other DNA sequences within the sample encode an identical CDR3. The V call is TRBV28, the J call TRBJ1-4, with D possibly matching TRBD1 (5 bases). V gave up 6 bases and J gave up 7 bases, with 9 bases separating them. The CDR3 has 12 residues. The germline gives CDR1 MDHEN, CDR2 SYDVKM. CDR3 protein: CASRTGGEKLFF. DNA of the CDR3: TGTGCCAGCAGGACGGGGGGTGAAAAACTGTTTTTT.

CDR3 loop: CASSPGLAYSYEQYF. CDR3 in DNA: TGTGCCAGCAGCCCCGGACTAGCGTACTCCTACGAGCAGTACTTC. The gene calls are TRBV4-2 and TRBJ2-7; 9 bases line up with TRBD2. Germline CDR1 reads LGHNA; CDR2 reads YNFKEQ. The ends lost 4 bases at V and 0 bases at J; junction bases unmatched: 4. The CDR3 length is 15 residues.

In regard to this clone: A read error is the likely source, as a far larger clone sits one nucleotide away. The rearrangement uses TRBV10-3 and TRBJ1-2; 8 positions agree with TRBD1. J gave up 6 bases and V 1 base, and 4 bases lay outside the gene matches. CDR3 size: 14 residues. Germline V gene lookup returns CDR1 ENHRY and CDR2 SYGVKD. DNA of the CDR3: TGTGCCATCAGTGAGTGGTGGACAGGGAATGGCTACACCTTC. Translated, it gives CAISEWWTGNGYTF.

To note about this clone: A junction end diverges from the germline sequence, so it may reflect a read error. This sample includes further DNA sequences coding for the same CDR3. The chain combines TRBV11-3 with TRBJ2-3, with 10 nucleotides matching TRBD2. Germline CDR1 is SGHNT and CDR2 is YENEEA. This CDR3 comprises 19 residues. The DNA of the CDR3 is TGTGCCAGCAGCGACAGAAGGGGAGGGCTAGCGGGAGTGGCAGATATGCAGTATTTT. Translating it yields CASSDRRGGLAGVADMQYF.

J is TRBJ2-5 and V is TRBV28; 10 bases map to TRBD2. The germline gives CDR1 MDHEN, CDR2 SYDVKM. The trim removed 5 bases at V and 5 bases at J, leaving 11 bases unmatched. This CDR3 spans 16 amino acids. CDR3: CASSLGAGGGVETQYF. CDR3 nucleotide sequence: TGTGCCAGCAGTCTTGGAGCGGGAGGGGGGGTTGAGACCCAGTACTTC.

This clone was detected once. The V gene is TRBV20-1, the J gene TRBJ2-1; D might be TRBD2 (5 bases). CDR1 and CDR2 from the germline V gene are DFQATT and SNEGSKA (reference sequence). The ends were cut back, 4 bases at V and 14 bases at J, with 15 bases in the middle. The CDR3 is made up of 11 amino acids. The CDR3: CSAKILVKEFF. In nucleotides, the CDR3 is TGCAGTGCTAAGATACTAGTTAAAGAGTTCTTC.

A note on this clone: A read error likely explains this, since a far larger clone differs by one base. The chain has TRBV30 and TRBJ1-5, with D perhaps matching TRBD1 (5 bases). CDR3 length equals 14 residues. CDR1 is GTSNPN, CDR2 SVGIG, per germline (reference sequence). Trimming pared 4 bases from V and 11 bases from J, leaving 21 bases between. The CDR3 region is CAWTDSAVMQSQHF. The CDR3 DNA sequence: TGTGCCTGGACTGACAGCGCCGTAATGCAGTCCCAGCATTTT.

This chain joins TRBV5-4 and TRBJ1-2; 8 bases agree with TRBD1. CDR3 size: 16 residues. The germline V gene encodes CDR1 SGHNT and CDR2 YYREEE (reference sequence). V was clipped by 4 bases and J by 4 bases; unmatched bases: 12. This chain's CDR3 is CASSIHLTGQGYGYTF. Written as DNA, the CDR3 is TGTGCCAGCAGCATCCACCTAACCGGACAGGGCTATGGCTACACCTTC.

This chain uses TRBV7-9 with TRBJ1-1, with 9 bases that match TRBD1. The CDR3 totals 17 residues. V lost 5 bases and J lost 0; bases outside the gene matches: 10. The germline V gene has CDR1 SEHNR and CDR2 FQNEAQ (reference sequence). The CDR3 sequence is CASSAGTGLTMNTEAFF. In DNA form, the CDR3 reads TGTGCCAGCAGCGCCGGGACAGGGTTAACCATGAACACTGAAGCTTTCTTT. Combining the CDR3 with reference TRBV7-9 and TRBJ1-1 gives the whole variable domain DTGVSQNPRHKITKRGQNVTFRCDPISEHNRLYWYRQTLGQGPEFLTYFQNEAQLEKSRLLSDRFSAERPKGSFSTLEIQRTEQGDSAMYLCASSAGTGLTMNTEAFFGQGTRLTVV.

The CDR3 region has the DNA TGTGCCAGCAGTCGACAGGGGGCGAACACCGGGGAGCTGTTTTTT. Translating gives CASSRQGANTGELFF. This chain connects TRBV2 to TRBJ2-2, with TRBD1 matching over 9 bases. The CDR3 totals 15 residues. With V trimmed by 5 bases and J by 0 bases, 1 base remained unmatched. Germline-derived CDR1 and CDR2 are SNHLY and FYNNEI.

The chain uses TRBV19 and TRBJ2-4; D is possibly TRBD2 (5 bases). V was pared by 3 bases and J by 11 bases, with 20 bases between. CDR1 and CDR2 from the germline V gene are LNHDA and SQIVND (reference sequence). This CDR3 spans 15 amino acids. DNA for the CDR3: TGTGCCAGTAGTATTGATTCCATGCGGGCCCTGTTTCAGTACTTC. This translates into CASSIDSMRALFQYF.

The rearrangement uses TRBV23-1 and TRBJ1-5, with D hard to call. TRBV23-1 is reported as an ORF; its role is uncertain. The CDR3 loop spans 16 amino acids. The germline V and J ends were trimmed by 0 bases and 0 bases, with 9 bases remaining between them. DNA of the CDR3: TGCGCCAGCAGTCAATCCTGGCAGAATAGCAATCAGCCCCAGCATTTT. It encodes CASSQSWQNSNQPQHF.

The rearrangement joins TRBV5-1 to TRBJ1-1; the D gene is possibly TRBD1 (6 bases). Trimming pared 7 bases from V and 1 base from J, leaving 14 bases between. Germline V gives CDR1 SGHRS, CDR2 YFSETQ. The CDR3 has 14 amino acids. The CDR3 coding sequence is TGCGCCAGCTCGACAGGCGCCCCGAACACTGAAGCTTTCTTT. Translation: CASSTGAPNTEAFF.